These 6 T cell receptor beta chains share one sample of origin, sequenced in a study of tumor-infiltrating lymphocytes in primary liver carcinoma (TCRdb year 2017). Blood RNA was extracted from unsorted whole blood using TRIzol reagent, and germline DNA was obtained with the DNeasy Blood & Tissue kit. Sequenced on an Illumina HiSeq 2500. Starting from about 550 ng total RNA, TCRbeta-specific cDNA was produced by reverse transcription with a constant-region primer and ProtoScript II reverse transcriptase. Construction of the TCRbeta libraries relied on three nested rounds of multiplex PCR, following a slightly modified ARM-PCR procedure. Each of the first two PCR rounds ran for 9 to 11 cycles using multiplex TRBV1-TRBV30 forward primers together with a Cbeta reverse primer. TCRdb reprocessed the public reads (quality trimming at Q25 with fastp, clone calling with MiXCR) and kept in-frame beta chains. Under each unique CDR3 protein, matching rows form one entry showing the most common genes and DNA. The sample includes 300,000 to 350,000 distinct CDR3 sequences, with 65% observed a single time. The biggest ten clones account for 5.5% to 8% of the sample.

Sample: peripheral blood. The receptors shown here come from a man aged 40-55 years with primary liver carcinoma and hepatitis B virus infection.

About this clonotype itself: A much larger clone is a single base away; this may be a read error. The CDR3 carries no conserved terminal phenylalanine or tryptophan, so it likely arises from a read error. The chain uses TRBV5-5 and TRBJ2-7; 8 bases fit TRBD1. Germline V gene lookup returns CDR1 SGHKS and CDR2 YYEKEE (reference sequence). J was trimmed by 5 bases and V by 0 bases; bases with no gene match: 4. There are 14 residues in the CDR3. CDR3 coding DNA: TGTGCCAGCAGCTTGGGACAGGGGCCCCACGAGCAGTACTTA. This translates into CASSLGQGPHEQYL.

Concerning this clonotype itself: A much more abundant neighbour one base away suggests this may be a read error. The rearrangement joins TRBV7-9 to TRBJ1-5; no reliable D call. Germline CDR1 reads SEHNR; CDR2 reads FQNEAQ (reference sequence). This CDR3 comprises 14 residues. The CDR3 DNA reads as TGTGCCAGCAGCTTGGAGGAGGGAAGTCAGCCCCACCATTTT. Protein sequence: CASSLEEGSQPHHF.

V usage is TRBV12-3 or TRBV12-4 and J usage is TRBJ1-4; D possibly corresponds to TRBD1 (5 bases). The CDR3 loop spans 14 amino acids. The V gene lost 3 bases and the J gene lost 7 bases, with 12 bases spanning the gap. The CDR3 DNA is TGTGCCAGCAGTTTTTTGGGGGGGAGTGAAAAACTGTTTTTT. This translates into CASSFLGGSEKLFF.

The V gene is TRBV11-2, the J gene TRBJ1-1; D gene uncertain. This CDR3 contains 14 residues. Trimming removed 4 bases at V and 8 bases at J, with 17 bases between. Germline lookup yields CDR1 SGHAT and CDR2 FQNNGV. CDR3 sequence: CASSSSPSTFEAFF. In DNA, the CDR3 is TGTGCCAGCAGCTCAAGCCCCAGTACTTTCGAAGCTTTCTTT. Supplemented by reference TRBV11-2 and TRBJ1-1, the full variable domain reads EAGVAQSPRYKIIEKRQSVAFWCNPISGHATLYWYQQILGQGPKLLIQFQNNGVVDDSQLPKDRFSAERLKGVDSTLKIQPAKLEDSAVYLCASSSSPSTFEAFFGQGTRLTVV.

On this clonotype itself: A read error is possible here, since a much larger clone lies one base away. The chain has TRBV4-3 and TRBJ2-1; 8 bases line up with TRBD2. The CDR3 is 16 amino acids. The germline CDR1 and CDR2 sequences are LGHNA and YSLEER. Here the CDR3 reads CASSQEAGARYSEQFF. For the CDR3, the DNA is TGCGCCAGCAGCCAAGAAGCGGGAGCGCGTTACAGTGAGCAGTTCTTC.

To note about this clonotype: Mismatch with germline at one junction end may stem from a read error. The chain recombines TRBV11-3 with TRBJ2-1; no clear D gene. This CDR3 region has 18 residues. From germline, CDR1 is SGHNT and CDR2 YENEEA. In DNA form, the CDR3 reads TGTGTCAGCAGCTTAGATGGGCCGGGCCTAAGCTCCTACGATGAGCAGTTCTTC. This sequence encodes CVSSLDGPGLSSYDEQFF.